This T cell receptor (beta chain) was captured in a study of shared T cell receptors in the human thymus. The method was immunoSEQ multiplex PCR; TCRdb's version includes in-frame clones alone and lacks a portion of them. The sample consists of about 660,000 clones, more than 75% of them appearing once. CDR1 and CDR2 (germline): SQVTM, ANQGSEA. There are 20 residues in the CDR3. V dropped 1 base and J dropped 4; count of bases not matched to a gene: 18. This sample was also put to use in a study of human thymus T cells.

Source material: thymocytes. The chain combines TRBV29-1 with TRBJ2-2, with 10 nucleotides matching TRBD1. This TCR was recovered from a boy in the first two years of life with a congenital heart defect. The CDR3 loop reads CSVEGPGTGDSSEGTGELFF. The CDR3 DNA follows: TGCAGCGTTGAAGGCCCCGGGACAGGGGATTCCTCGGAGGGCACCGGGGAGCTGTTTTTT.